The T cell receptor (beta chain) described here comes from a study of spatial heterogeneity in lung cancer. Study information: Available follow-up PBMC samples, collected a median of about 25 months post-resection, were sequenced.

In TCRdb, the 5' RACE reads were re-called with MiXCR into one record per CDR3 protein. The sample lists about 47,000 distinct CDR3 sequences, around 7% occurring once. CDR3 length: 13 amino acids. CDR1 and CDR2 from the germline V gene are SGHTA and FQGNSA. As for time point: blood at routine non-recurrence follow-up after resection. Sequencing of whole RNA from tumor, nontumor lung or frozen PBMC involved no sorting. Study-wide points: Whereas they appeared in blood less at follow-up, ubiquitous expanded tumor TCRs appeared there more at resection.

The sample holds many counts of this clonotype. The antigen is undetermined. At one of its ends the junction is not consistent with the germline gene, which may arise from a read error. The TCR originated in a female donor with early-stage non-small cell lung cancer. J is TRBJ2-1 and V is TRBV7-2; TRBD2 agrees at 9 bases. The sequences come from PBMCs, collected at follow-up. CDR3 residues: CASRLAGDNEQFF. The DNA for the CDR3 is TGTGCCAGCAGGTTAGCGGGGGACAATGAGCAGTTCTTC.